Below, 10 T cell receptor beta chains from the same sample are listed, as sequenced in a study of radiotherapy plus CTLA-4 blockade in lung cancer. Sequencing was performed with immunoSEQ multiplex PCR; in TCRdb, only in-frame clones are kept and a portion is missing. The sample consists of 30,000 to 50,000 clones, about four fifths of them appearing once. The sequencing here drew on peripheral blood, taken from a patient treated with radiotherapy plus ipilimumab. These receptor sequences come from a human donor with non-small cell lung cancer that progressed on radiotherapy plus ipilimumab.

This rearrangement joins TRBV19 to TRBJ2-1, with TRBD1 matching over 11 bases. The CDR3 is 14 amino acids. Germline CDR1 and CDR2: LNHDA and SQIVND (reference sequence). The trim removed 5 bases at V and 9 bases at J, leaving 6 bases unmatched. CDR3 sequence reads: CASSAGQGAIEQFF. The CDR3 nucleotides read TGTGCCAGTAGTGCTGGACAGGGGGCGATTGAGCAGTTCTTC.

The chain has TRBV2 and TRBJ1-1; 7 nucleotides match TRBD1. This CDR3 region has 12 residues. The junction had 2 bases not matched to a gene; V was cut back by 5 bases and J by 5 bases. Germline loops: CDR1 SNHLY, CDR2 FYNNEI. CDR3 nucleotides: TGTGCCAGCAGTCAGACAGGGACTGAAGCTTTCTTT. Translation: CASSQTGTEAFF.

This clone was recorded once. The chain is built from TRBV6-1 and TRBJ2-1, with D tentatively TRBD1 (6 bases). Germline V gene lookup returns CDR1 MNHNS and CDR2 SASEGT. V shed 5 bases and J shed 2 bases, with 13 bases lying between them. The CDR3 contains 15 residues. CDR3 in amino acids: CASSLQGRPYNEQFF. As DNA, the CDR3 is TGTGCCAGCAGTCTCCAGGGGCGACCCTACAATGAGCAGTTCTTC.

The V call is TRBV29-1, the J call TRBJ2-3, with 7 bases fitting TRBD2. Germline CDR1 reads SQVTM; CDR2 reads ANQGSEA. This CDR3 contains 12 residues. Trimming removed 4 bases from V and 5 bases from J; junction bases left unmatched: 3. The CDR3 sequence is CSVAGGEDTQYF. The CDR3, as DNA: TGCAGCGTTGCGGGAGGCGAAGATACGCAGTATTTT.

V is TRBV11-2 and J is TRBJ2-3; a possible D gene is TRBD1 (6 bases). Germline V gene lookup returns CDR1 SGHAT and CDR2 FQNNGV. Trimming cost V 3 bases and J 0 bases, with 7 bases left between them. This CDR3 comprises 14 residues. The CDR3 DNA sequence: TGTGCCAGCAGCTTTGACAGGAGCACAGATACGCAGTATTTT. This translates into CASSFDRSTDTQYF. The variable domain in full, completed from reference TRBV11-2 and TRBJ2-3, reads EAGVAQSPRYKIIEKRQSVAFWCNPISGHATLYWYQQILGQGPKLLIQFQNNGVVDDSQLPKDRFSAERLKGVDSTLKIQPAKLEDSAVYLCASSFDRSTDTQYFGPGTRLTVL.

V usage is TRBV6-5 and J usage is TRBJ2-1; TRBD1 aligns across 7 bases. J was trimmed by 8 bases and V by 3 bases; bases with no gene match: 7. The CDR3 totals 14 residues. Germline V gene data show CDR1 as MNHEY and CDR2 as SVGAGI. CDR3 loop: CASSYSDRSDEQFF. CDR3 DNA sequence: TGTGCCAGCAGTTATTCGGACAGGTCGGATGAGCAGTTCTTC.

This chain connects TRBV6-6 to TRBJ2-7; TRBD2 is a possible D gene (5 bases). The CDR3 has 14 amino acids. Germline assignment: CDR1 MNHNY and CDR2 SVGAGI (reference sequence). V lost 2 bases and J 4 bases, leaving 12 bases between the germline ends. The CDR3 bases are TGTGCCAGCAGTTACGGAGCGGCTTCTTACGAGCAGTACTTC. This gives the protein CASSYGAASYEQYF.

This clone showed up just once. The gene calls are TRBV5-1 and TRBJ1-2, with 9 bases that match TRBD1. The CDR3 has 15 amino acids. Germline V gene lookup returns CDR1 SGHRS and CDR2 YFSETQ. The V and J ends lost 3 bases and 4 bases, in that order; junction bases with no gene match: 7. The CDR3 protein is CASSWGTGKGYGYTF. The CDR3 DNA is TGCGCCAGCAGCTGGGGGACAGGGAAGGGCTATGGCTACACCTTC. Combining the CDR3 with reference TRBV5-1 and TRBJ1-2 gives the whole variable domain KAGVTQTPRYLIKTRGQQVTLSCSPISGHRSVSWYQQTPGQGLQFLFEYFSETQRNKGNFPGRFSGRQFSNSRSEMNVSTLELGDSALYLCASSWGTGKGYGYTFGSGTRLTVV.

The sample holds a few counts of this clone. The V gene is TRBV2, the J gene TRBJ2-7; 7 nucleotides align to TRBD1. Looked up from germline, CDR1 is SNHLY and CDR2 is FYNNEI. The CDR3 sequence is 14 residues long. Germline trimming cut 6 bases from V and 4 bases from J; bases unmatched to any gene: 9. CDR3 loop: CASSPDRDGYEQYF. The CDR3 DNA is TGTGCCAGCAGCCCTGACAGGGATGGATACGAGCAGTACTTC. The full variable domain, its missing parts supplied by reference TRBV2 and TRBJ2-7, is EPEVTQTPSHQVTQMGQEVILRCVPISNHLYFYWYRQILGQKVEFLVSFYNNEISEKSEIFDDQFSVERPDGSNFTLKIRSTKLEDSAMYFCASSPDRDGYEQYFGPGTRLTVT.

The chain joins TRBV7-9 to TRBJ1-1; TRBD1 is a possible D gene (6 bases). CDR1 is SEHNR, CDR2 FQNEAQ, per germline (reference sequence). This CDR3 is built from 15 residues. V lost 4 bases to trimming and J lost 1 base, with 13 bases between them. The CDR3 nucleotides are TGTGCCAGCAGCTCCCCCAAGACAGGGAACACTGAAGCTTTCTTT. Protein: CASSSPKTGNTEAFF.